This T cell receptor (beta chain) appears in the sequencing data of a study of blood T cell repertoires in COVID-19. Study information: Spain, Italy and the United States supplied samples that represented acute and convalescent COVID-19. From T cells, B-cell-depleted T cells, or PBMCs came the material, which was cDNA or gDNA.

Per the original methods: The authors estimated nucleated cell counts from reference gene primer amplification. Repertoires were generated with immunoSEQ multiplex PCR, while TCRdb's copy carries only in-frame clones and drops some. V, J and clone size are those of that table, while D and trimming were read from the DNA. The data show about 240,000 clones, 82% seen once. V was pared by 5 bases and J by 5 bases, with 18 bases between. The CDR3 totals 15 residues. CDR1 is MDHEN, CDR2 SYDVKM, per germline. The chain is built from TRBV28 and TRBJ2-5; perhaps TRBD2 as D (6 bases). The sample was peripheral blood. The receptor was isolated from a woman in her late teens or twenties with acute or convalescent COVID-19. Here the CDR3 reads CASSDSVVGGETQYF. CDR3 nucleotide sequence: TGTGCCAGCAGTGACTCCGTGGTTGGGGGGGAGACCCAGTACTTC.